Shown below are 16 T cell receptor beta chains from a single sample sequenced in a study of technical replicates of blood from several donors. Only in-frame clones appear in the TCRdb table, and some are missing; sequencing was by immunoSEQ multiplex PCR. This sample has 50,000 to 70,000 clones, with 70% to 90% found just once. Sequencing input: PBMCs. Receptor source: a human donor in good health. Some clones in this sample may be carry-over from other donors' samples.

The rearrangement links TRBV9 to TRBJ2-5; 8 nucleotides match TRBD1. V shed 2 bases and J 4 bases; nucleotides not matched to a gene: 7. Germline lookup yields CDR1 SGDLS and CDR2 YYNGEE. The CDR3 extends over 15 amino acids. CDR3: CASSVGQGRGETQYF. For the CDR3, the DNA is TGTGCCAGCAGCGTCGGACAGGGAAGAGGAGAGACCCAGTACTTC.

This clone appeared a few times. V gene TRBV29-1 combines with J gene TRBJ2-5; a possible D gene is TRBD2 (5 bases). The CDR3 runs 14 residues. Germline CDR1 and CDR2: SQVTM and ANQGSEA. Trimming pared 7 bases from V and 7 bases from J, leaving 22 bases between. CDR3 coding DNA: TGCAGCGCCCTACTTCTCGGAACTAGTGGGACCCAGTACTTC. Translated: CSALLLGTSGTQYF.

The chain is built from TRBV5-6 and TRBJ2-2, with D hard to call. The CDR3 is 15 amino acids. V was shortened by 1 base and J by 2 bases, with 9 bases between the two germline ends. From germline, CDR1 is SGHDT and CDR2 YYEEEE. The CDR3 sequence: CASSLWAANTGELFF. The CDR3 DNA reads TGTGCCAGCAGCTTGTGGGCAGCTAACACCGGGGAGCTGTTTTTT.

The rearrangement uses TRBV6-5 and TRBJ2-5, with 8 bases fitting TRBD2. The CDR3 consists of 15 residues. The germline gives CDR1 MNHEY, CDR2 SVGAGI. Trimming removed 6 bases from V and 5 bases from J; junction bases left unmatched: 11. In nucleotides, the CDR3 is TGTGCCAGCAGCACCCCCTCGGGGGGGCGGGAGACCCAGTACTTC. As protein: CASSTPSGGRETQYF.

The chain has TRBV13 and TRBJ2-3; 7 bases fit TRBD2. V lost 2 bases and J lost 5; bases outside the gene matches: 13. The CDR3 is made up of 17 amino acids. The V gene's germline CDR1 is PRHDT and CDR2 FYEKMQ (reference sequence). CDR3 nucleotide sequence: TGTGCCAGCAGCTTAAGGCGGGAGAGGGTGCGTATAGATACGCAGTATTTT. This translates into CASSLRRERVRIDTQYF.

The chain recombines TRBV11-2 with TRBJ2-5; 13 nucleotides agree with TRBD2. The CDR3 is made up of 15 amino acids. The V segment lost 7 bases and the J segment 3 bases; nucleotides outside the gene matches: 5. Germline V gene lookup returns CDR1 SGHAT and CDR2 FQNNGV. The CDR3 spells CASKTSGGLKETQYF. The CDR3 DNA reads TGTGCCAGCAAGACTAGCGGGGGGTTGAAAGAGACCCAGTACTTC.

CDR3 amino acids: CASSPPTRTGELFF. The CDR3 nucleotides read TGTGCCAGCTCACCCCCCACTAGAACCGGGGAGCTGTTTTTT. The V gene is TRBV18, the J gene TRBJ2-2; D possibly corresponds to TRBD2 (5 bases). Germline lookup yields CDR1 KGHSH and CDR2 LQKENI. V dropped 3 bases and J dropped 5 bases, with 10 bases sitting between them. This CDR3 is built from 14 residues.

This chain uses TRBV19 with TRBJ1-2, with a tentative D call TRBD1 (6 bases). Germline V lookup: CDR1 LNHDA, CDR2 SQIVND (reference sequence). This CDR3 is 13 amino acids long. Between the trimmed V and J ends, which lost 4 bases and 5 bases, there was a span of 11 bases. Written as DNA, the CDR3 is TGTGCCAGTAGTAGAGGCAGGGGATATGGCTACACCTTC. It specifies CASSRGRGYGYTF.

V is TRBV19 and J is TRBJ1-4; 8 nucleotides align to TRBD1. This CDR3 has 15 amino acids. J lost 6 bases, V lost 5 bases, and 8 bases had no gene match. Germline-derived CDR1 and CDR2 are LNHDA and SQIVND (reference sequence). CDR3 nucleotides: TGTGCCAGTAGTTCGGCCGGGACAGGCGATGAAAAACTGTTTTTT. This translates into CASSSAGTGDEKLFF.

The chain carries TRBV5-7 and TRBJ1-5; 7 bases line up with TRBD1. TRBV5-7 is labeled an ORF, and its function is uncertain. J was trimmed by 7 bases and V by 4 bases; bases with no gene match: 17. CDR3 length: 17 residues. This CDR3 is CASSPMVWDSLGQPQHF. CDR3 bases: TGTGCCAGCAGCCCGATGGTGTGGGACAGCCTTGGACAGCCCCAGCATTTT.

The rearrangement links TRBV5-1 to TRBJ1-1; D is possibly TRBD1 (5 bases). Germline V gives CDR1 SGHRS, CDR2 YFSETQ. V lost 0 bases and J 4 bases, leaving 10 bases between the germline ends. There are 14 residues in the CDR3. CDR3 in amino acids: CASSLGGGGTEAFF. CDR3 bases: TGCGCCAGCAGCTTGGGGGGGGGAGGCACTGAAGCTTTCTTT.

The rearrangement uses TRBV29-1 and TRBJ2-7; the D gene is possibly TRBD1 (5 bases). Germline assignment: CDR1 SQVTM and CDR2 ANQGSEA. CDR3 length equals 13 residues. Trimming took 4 bases from V and 1 from J, leaving 11 bases between them. The CDR3: CSVGTNFSYEQYF. In nucleotides, the CDR3 is TGCAGCGTTGGGACAAACTTTTCCTACGAGCAGTACTTC.

V and J are TRBV4-1 and TRBJ2-1; TRBD2 aligns across 7 bases. The CDR3 covers 16 residues. With V trimmed by 4 bases and J by 6 bases, 12 bases remained unmatched. Germline CDR1 is MGHRA and CDR2 is YSYEKL. Here the CDR3 reads CASSPFGLAAPNEQFF. CDR3 in DNA: TGCGCCAGCAGCCCTTTCGGGCTAGCGGCACCCAATGAGCAGTTCTTC.

V usage is TRBV19 and J usage is TRBJ2-7; D might be TRBD1 (6 bases). The CDR3 totals 15 residues. Germline V gene lookup returns CDR1 LNHDA and CDR2 SQIVND (reference sequence). Between the trimmed V and J ends, which lost 6 bases and 4 bases, there was a span of 19 bases. The CDR3 protein is CASSPSYRDDYEQYF. The CDR3 DNA sequence: TGTGCCAGTAGCCCCTCGTACAGGGATGATTACGAGCAGTACTTC.

Only a few counts were recorded for this clone. The chain is built from TRBV7-2 and TRBJ2-6, with D uncertain. The CDR3 sequence is 17 residues long. CDR1 SGHTA and CDR2 FQGNSA come from the germline V gene. The ends were cut back, 1 base at V and 1 base at J, with 11 bases in the middle. The chain's CDR3 is CASSLVGHRSGANVLTF. Written as DNA, the CDR3 is TGTGCCAGCAGCTTAGTGGGCCATAGATCTGGGGCCAACGTCCTGACTTTC.

This clone came up a few times. The chain employs TRBV7-8 and TRBJ1-5, with D unclear. V was cut by 1 base and J by 2 bases, with 12 bases left in between. Germline V lookup: CDR1 SGHVS, CDR2 FQNEAQ. The CDR3 loop spans 16 amino acids. The CDR3 loop reads CASSLGGRNGNQPQHF. In nucleotides, the CDR3 is TGTGCCAGCAGCTTAGGAGGGAGAAACGGCAATCAGCCCCAGCATTTT.